Included here is one T cell receptor (beta chain) sequence, with context. Its antigen is undetermined. PCR primers comprised 60 Vbeta and 13 Jbeta primers. The protocol was immunoSEQ multiplex PCR, while the TCRdb copy is restricted to in-frame clones and leaves out a portion. The sample lists about 160,000 clones, over 65% occurring once. V was pared by 0 bases and J by 5 bases, with 12 bases of the junction left unmatched. The CDR3 is made up of 17 amino acids. CDR1 is SGHNT and CDR2 is YYREEE in the germline V gene (reference sequence). This record belongs to a study of cytomegalovirus exposure and HLA in healthy donors. Looking at the study overall: An earlier analysis identified more than 90 million unique TCR beta sequences in about 190 million T cells. Among about 380 genotyped donors, about 83% fell in the Caucasian-associated ancestry cluster. Findings of the study overall: Segments of the TCR beta V type were, in most cases, productive about 90% or about 30% of the time in an earlier analysis.

The specimen sequenced was PBMCs. V and J are TRBV5-4 and TRBJ2-7; 9 nucleotides match TRBD2. The receptor's source is a woman aged 40 to 49 in good health and CMV-seronegative. The CDR3: CASSLDPTSGGFHEQYF. As DNA, the CDR3 is TGTGCCAGCAGCTTGGATCCCACAAGCGGGGGGTTTCACGAGCAGTACTTC.